The 10 T cell receptor beta chains listed next were all sequenced from one sample in a study of blood T cell repertoires in COVID-19. Data came from immunoSEQ multiplex PCR; TCRdb stores just in-frame clones and leaves some out. The data hold under 45,000 clones, with 70% to 80% observed a single time. Sequencing was carried out using peripheral blood. The receptors derive from a man aged 55 to 69 with active COVID-19.

This clone was detected only a few times. This chain connects TRBV12-3 or TRBV12-4 to TRBJ2-1; tentatively, D is TRBD2 (5 bases). The CDR3 length is 12 residues. V lost 5 bases and J 14 bases, leaving 16 bases between the germline ends. The CDR3 loop reads CASSPAVGVKFF. The DNA of the CDR3 is TGTGCCAGCAGTCCCGCGGTGGGAGTAAAGTTCTTC.

The gene calls are TRBV4-3 and TRBJ1-4, with a weak D call TRBD1 (5 bases). The V end lost 0 bases, the J end lost 11 bases, and 16 bases lay between the germline ends. Germline CDR1 is LGHNA and CDR2 is YSLEER. There are 15 residues in the CDR3. In DNA form, the CDR3 reads TGCGCCAGCAGCCAAGATAGGGAGGGGAGGAGGAAACTGTTTTTT. Its protein is CASSQDREGRRKLFF.

This clone was counted between two and nine times. The CDR3 DNA is TGTGCCAGCAGCTTTGGACAGGGTAGCTCCTACGAGCAGTACTTC. Protein: CASSFGQGSSYEQYF. This chain joins TRBV6-5 and TRBJ2-7, with 8 nucleotides matching TRBD1. Trimming took 6 bases from V and 0 from J; bases not matched to a gene: 7. CDR1 MNHEY and CDR2 SVGAGI come from the germline V gene. The CDR3 contains 15 residues.

This clone is medium-sized (0.01 to 0.1%) by share. This sequence joins TRBV5-1 and TRBJ2-7, with D possibly TRBD2 on 6 matching bases. CDR3 size: 15 residues. Between the trimmed V and J ends, which lost 3 bases and 2 bases, there was a span of 15 bases. Germline CDR1 is SGHRS and CDR2 is YFSETQ. This chain's CDR3 is CASSSLGEAPYEQYF. The CDR3 bases are TGCGCCAGCAGCTCTTTGGGGGAGGCACCCTACGAGCAGTACTTC.

The rearrangement uses TRBV7-2 and TRBJ1-1, with D perhaps matching TRBD1 (6 bases). Germline loops: CDR1 SGHTA, CDR2 FQGNSA. The length of the CDR3 is 14 residues. The V end lost 4 bases, the J end lost 1 base, and 10 bases lay between the germline ends. The CDR3, as DNA: TGTGCCAGCAGCTATGGACAGCAGAACACTGAAGCTTTCTTT. Its protein is CASSYGQQNTEAFF.

The chain uses TRBV28 and TRBJ2-3; possibly TRBD2 for D (7 bases). The germline V gene encodes CDR1 MDHEN and CDR2 SYDVKM. With 4 bases removed from V and 4 bases from J, the gap between germline ends came to 12 bases. The CDR3 is 14 amino acids. The CDR3 here is CASSWRGGSDTQYF. As DNA, the CDR3 is TGTGCCAGCAGTTGGAGGGGGGGATCAGATACGCAGTATTTT.

As for this clone: Germline is not matched at one junction end, which may reflect a read error. This chain joins TRBV5-6 and TRBJ2-7, with D possibly TRBD2 on 6 matching bases. Germline CDR1 SGHDT, CDR2 YYEEEE. The CDR3 is made up of 11 amino acids. The CDR3 region is CASSSPGLLLF. The CDR3 DNA follows: TGTGCCAGCAGCTCACCGGGACTTTTACTTTTC.

The chain employs TRBV6-5 and TRBJ1-4; the D gene is possibly TRBD1 (5 bases). This CDR3 contains 14 residues. Germline loops: CDR1 MNHEY, CDR2 SVGAGI. Between the trimmed V and J ends, which lost 7 bases and 6 bases, there was a span of 15 bases. The DNA for the CDR3 is TGTGCCAGCACCAAAAGGGGAGGATATGAAAAACTGTTTTTT. Translated, it gives CASTKRGGYEKLFF.

This sequence joins TRBV28 and TRBJ2-1, with D unresolved. The CDR3 has 14 amino acids. V shed 3 bases and J shed 1 base, with 7 bases lying between them. The germline V gene has CDR1 MDHEN and CDR2 SYDVKM. The CDR3 protein is CASSLLSSYNEQFF. The DNA for the CDR3 is TGTGCCAGCAGTTTGTTGAGTTCCTACAATGAGCAGTTCTTC.

The chain is built from TRBV2 and TRBJ2-5; 8 bases fit TRBD1. J was trimmed by 5 bases and V by 6 bases; bases with no gene match: 11. There are 15 residues in the CDR3. Germline V gene lookup returns CDR1 SNHLY and CDR2 FYNNEI. Written as DNA, the CDR3 is TGTGCCAGCAGCGTGGACAGGGCCATAGTGGAGACCCAGTACTTC. It specifies CASSVDRAIVETQYF.